The 26 T cell receptor beta chains below all came from one sample that was sequenced in a study of blood T cell repertoires in COVID-19. Some clones are missing from TCRdb's copy, which holds only in-frame ones; the method was immunoSEQ multiplex PCR. The sample includes around 340,000 clones, 75% to 90% of them seen just once. Sequenced input: peripheral blood. These receptors were collected from a woman aged 60-70 years with COVID-19, enrolled during active disease.

V is TRBV7-2 and J is TRBJ1-2; 8 nucleotides agree with TRBD1. From germline, CDR1 is SGHTA and CDR2 FQGNSA. This CDR3 spans 17 amino acids. Trimming removed 5 bases from V and 3 bases from J; junction bases left unmatched: 14. The CDR3 here is CASSPGTGYKDHYGYTF. The CDR3, as DNA: TGTGCCAGCAGCCCGGGGACAGGCTACAAAGATCACTATGGCTACACCTTC.

This chain uses TRBV19 with TRBJ2-7; possibly TRBD1 for D (5 bases). The CDR3 sequence is 13 residues long. The germline gives CDR1 LNHDA, CDR2 SQIVND (reference sequence). The V gene lost 4 bases and the J gene lost 4 bases, with 11 bases spanning the gap. CDR3 protein: CASSTQDTYEQYF. CDR3 nucleotide sequence: TGTGCCAGTAGTACACAGGATACGTACGAGCAGTACTTC.

The V gene is TRBV5-6, the J gene TRBJ2-4; maybe TRBD1 (6 bases). The CDR3 runs 15 residues. Germline assignment: CDR1 SGHDT and CDR2 YYEEEE. V was trimmed by 3 bases and J by 5 bases, leaving 15 bases between them. The CDR3 protein is CASSSNYAGENIQYF. Written as DNA, the CDR3 is TGTGCCAGCAGCTCAAATTACGCAGGGGAAAACATTCAGTACTTC.

The chain recombines TRBV15 with TRBJ1-5; 8 bases map to TRBD1. The germline V gene encodes CDR1 LNHNV and CDR2 YYDKDF (reference sequence). CDR3 length: 16 residues. V was clipped by 3 bases and J by 3 bases; unmatched bases: 7. The CDR3 reads CATSRSTGANNQPQHF. CDR3 in DNA: TGTGCCACCAGCAGGTCGACAGGGGCTAACAATCAGCCCCAGCATTTT.

The CDR3, as DNA: TGCAGCGTTGAGGAGGACGAAGGGTACTATGGCTACACCTTC. The encoded protein is CSVEEDEGYYGYTF. The chain has TRBV29-1 and TRBJ1-2; D gene uncertain. In germline, CDR1 is SQVTM, CDR2 ANQGSEA. The CDR3 contains 14 residues. Between the trimmed V and J ends, which lost 3 bases and 3 bases, there was a span of 14 bases.

This chain links TRBV5-1 with TRBJ1-2; 9 positions agree with TRBD1. Trimming at V came to 4 bases and at J to 5 bases, leaving 6 bases not matched to a gene. This CDR3 is 14 amino acids long. Germline values: CDR1 SGHRS, CDR2 YFSETQ. DNA for the CDR3: TGCGCCAGCAGCGACACAGGGGGCGGGTATGGCTACACCTTC. Protein: CASSDTGGGYGYTF.

The chain links TRBV7-3 to TRBJ2-7; weak D call: TRBD2 (5 bases). There are 14 residues in the CDR3. The germline V gene encodes CDR1 SGHTA and CDR2 FQGTGA. V lost 0 bases and J lost 0, with 6 bases in between. The CDR3 nucleotides read TGTGCCAGCAGCTTAACAGGGAGCTCCTACGAGCAGTACTTC. Its protein product is CASSLTGSSYEQYF.

The rearrangement links TRBV2 to TRBJ1-1, with D unresolved. The V gene lost 0 bases and the J gene lost 6 bases, with 5 bases spanning the gap. CDR1 and CDR2 (germline): SNHLY, FYNNEI. This CDR3 is 12 amino acids long. The CDR3 reads CASSEAAAEAFF. The CDR3 coding sequence is TGTGCCAGCAGTGAAGCGGCAGCTGAAGCTTTCTTT.

The chain carries TRBV29-1 and TRBJ1-2; TRBD1 matches 9 bases. The V gene's germline CDR1 is SQVTM and CDR2 ANQGSEA. V lost 7 bases, J lost 4 bases, and 4 bases stayed unmatched. The CDR3 covers 12 residues. CDR3 sequence (DNA): TGCAGCGATATGACAGGGGGCTATGGCTACACCTTC. Translating it yields CSDMTGGYGYTF.

This clone was detected only once. The V and J genes are TRBV2 and TRBJ1-5; possible D gene TRBD1, 5 bases. Germline CDR1 SNHLY, CDR2 FYNNEI. Trimming stripped 2 bases from V and 4 bases from J, with 15 bases between. This CDR3 region has 16 residues. Here the CDR3 reads CASSEWAGGQNQPQHF. The CDR3 region has the DNA TGTGCCAGCAGTGAATGGGCCGGGGGTCAGAATCAGCCCCAGCATTTT.

The chain uses TRBV29-1 and TRBJ1-1, with unresolved D. This CDR3 comprises 12 residues. The V end lost 7 bases, the J end lost 5 bases, and 14 bases lay between the germline ends. Looked up from germline, CDR1 is SQVTM and CDR2 is ANQGSEA. CDR3 DNA: TGCAGCGCCTTAGGTGGGAGAACTGAAGCTTTCTTT. This translates into CSALGGRTEAFF. The full variable domain, its missing parts supplied by reference TRBV29-1 and TRBJ1-1, is SAVISQKPSRDICQRGTSLTIQCQVDSQVTMMFWYRQQPGQSLTLIATANQGSEATYESGFVIDKFPISRPNLTFSTLTVSNMSPEDSSIYLCSALGGRTEAFFGQGTRLTVV.

The chain carries TRBV19 and TRBJ1-4, with a tentative D call TRBD1 (6 bases). The CDR3 has 15 amino acids. The V end lost 3 bases, the J end lost 7 bases, and 15 bases lay between the germline ends. CDR1 is LNHDA and CDR2 is SQIVND in the germline V gene (reference sequence). Here the CDR3 DNA reads TGTGCCAGTAGTATTACGGCAGGGGACGGTGAAAAACTGTTTTTT. Protein product: CASSITAGDGEKLFF.

This chain's CDR3 is CAWSVRGFGQYF. The CDR3 DNA reads TGTGCCTGGAGTGTAAGGGGTTTCGGGCAGTACTTC. This rearrangement joins TRBV30 to TRBJ2-7, with D maybe TRBD1 (5 bases). Germline lookup yields CDR1 GTSNPN and CDR2 SVGIG (reference sequence). V was shortened by 0 bases and J by 9 bases, with 12 bases between the two germline ends. CDR3 length: 12 amino acids. Filled out from reference TRBV30 and TRBJ2-7, the complete variable domain reads SQTIHQWPATLVQPVGSPLSLECTVEGTSNPNLYWYRQAAGRGLQLLFYSVGIGQISSEVPQNLSASRPQDRQFILSSKKLLLSDSGFYLCAWSVRGFGQYFGPGTRLTVT.

This rearrangement joins TRBV28 to TRBJ2-5; D is unclear. Trimming cost V 9 bases and J 2 bases, with 16 bases left between them. This CDR3 spans 14 amino acids. Germline loops: CDR1 MDHEN, CDR2 SYDVKM. CDR3 protein: CASSLFGLQETQYF. The DNA of the CDR3 is TGTGCCAGTAGCCTCTTCGGCCTGCAAGAGACCCAGTACTTC.

V usage is TRBV21-1 and J usage is TRBJ1-6. TRBV21-1 constitutes a pseudogene. This CDR3 is built from 11 residues. CDR3: CASSPSSPLHF. The CDR3 DNA is TGTGCCAGCAGCCCGAGCTCACCCCTCCACTTT.

This chain links TRBV5-1 with TRBJ2-1; a weak D match, TRBD2 (6 bases). The length of the CDR3 is 15 residues. The germline CDR1 and CDR2 sequences are SGHRS and YFSETQ. V dropped 2 bases and J dropped 4 bases, with 13 bases sitting between them. CDR3 nucleotides: TGCGCCAGCAGCTTACAGGCGGGACCATACAATGAGCAGTTCTTC. It translates to CASSLQAGPYNEQFF.

This chain uses TRBV7-9 with TRBJ1-1; perhaps TRBD1 as D (5 bases). Germline CDR1 is SEHNR and CDR2 is FQNEAQ (reference sequence). Trimming removed 1 base at V and 10 bases at J, with 16 bases between. There are 14 residues in the CDR3. CDR3 sequence: CASSLGYQRGGAFF. In nucleotides, the CDR3 is TGTGCCAGCAGCTTAGGGTATCAGCGCGGGGGAGCTTTCTTT.

The chain recombines TRBV5-1 with TRBJ2-3, with TRBD1 as a possible D gene (5 bases). Germline CDR1 reads SGHRS; CDR2 reads YFSETQ. The V end was cut by 4 bases, the J end by 0 bases, with 9 bases between. This CDR3 region has 14 residues. The CDR3 bases are TGCGCCAGCAGCGAGACAGTTAGCACAGATACGCAGTATTTT. This sequence encodes CASSETVSTDTQYF.

V is TRBV18 and J is TRBJ1-2; D might be TRBD1 (5 bases). This CDR3 is 13 amino acids long. With 2 bases removed from V and 7 bases from J, the gap between germline ends came to 11 bases. The germline V gene encodes CDR1 KGHSH and CDR2 LQKENI. The CDR3 protein is CASSPTEGSGYTF. The CDR3 nucleotides read TGTGCCAGCTCACCAACGGAGGGGAGTGGCTACACCTTC. The entire variable domain, with the rest obtained from reference TRBV18 and TRBJ1-2, is as follows: NAGVMQNPRHLVRRRGQEARLRCSPMKGHSHVYWYRQLPEEGLKFMVYLQKENIIDESGMPKERFSAEFPKEGPSILRIQQVVRGDSAAYFCASSPTEGSGYTFGSGTRLTVV.

The chain has TRBV5-5 and TRBJ1-4; TRBD1 matches 10 bases. Germline CDR1 SGHKS, CDR2 YYEKEE (reference sequence). This CDR3 is 16 amino acids long. V trimming: 4 bases; J trimming: 7 bases; junction bases outside the gene matches: 10. Here the CDR3 reads CASSPTGGLMGEKLFF. The CDR3 coding sequence is TGTGCCAGCAGCCCGACAGGGGGCTTAATGGGTGAAAAACTGTTTTTT. The full variable domain, its missing parts supplied by reference TRBV5-5 and TRBJ1-4, is DAGVTQSPTHLIKTRGQQVTLRCSPISGHKSVSWYQQVLGQGPQFIFQYYEKEERGRGNFPDRFSARQFPNYSSELNVNALLLGDSALYLCASSPTGGLMGEKLFFGSGTQLSVL.

V is TRBV5-5 and J is TRBJ2-3, with 9 bases lining up with TRBD2. Trimming at V came to 0 bases and at J to 2 bases, leaving 4 bases not matched to a gene. Germline lookup yields CDR1 SGHKS and CDR2 YYEKEE (reference sequence). The CDR3 consists of 16 residues. DNA for the CDR3: TGTGCCAGCAGCTTGGTAGCGGGGGTCCCCACAGATACGCAGTATTTT. It specifies CASSLVAGVPTDTQYF.

The chain joins TRBV19 to TRBJ2-1; D may be TRBD2 (6 bases). V was shortened by 5 bases and J by 6 bases, with 20 bases between the two germline ends. The germline V gene has CDR1 LNHDA and CDR2 SQIVND (reference sequence). The CDR3 extends over 16 amino acids. CDR3 amino acids: CASSYTGVRSGNEQFF. DNA for the CDR3: TGTGCCAGTAGTTATACGGGGGTGAGGTCTGGCAATGAGCAGTTCTTC.

The V and J genes are TRBV10-3 and TRBJ1-1; D remains unclear. Looked up from germline, CDR1 is ENHRY and CDR2 is SYGVKD. V lost 3 bases and J 1 base, leaving 6 bases between the germline ends. The CDR3 spans 13 residues. CDR3 sequence reads: CAISDTGNTEAFF. The CDR3, as DNA: TGTGCCATCAGTGATACGGGGAACACTGAAGCTTTCTTT.

The CDR3 sequence: CASSIQGVLNNEQFF. CDR3 sequence (DNA): TGTGCCAGCAGTATACAGGGGGTGCTTAACAATGAGCAGTTCTTC. The chain has TRBV6-5 and TRBJ2-1; 8 nucleotides match TRBD1. The CDR3 sequence is 15 residues long. V shed 5 bases, J shed 5 bases, and the junction held 8 bases outside the gene matches. CDR1 is MNHEY, CDR2 SVGAGI, per germline.

The chain combines TRBV6-5 with TRBJ2-3; tentatively, D is TRBD1 (5 bases). Per germline, CDR1 MNHEY and CDR2 SVGAGI. The CDR3 runs to 14 residues. Trimming took 6 bases from V and 2 from J, leaving 12 bases between them. The CDR3 loop reads CASRRRQNTDTQYF. CDR3 in DNA: TGTGCCAGCAGGCGCAGACAGAACACAGATACGCAGTATTTT.

The chain recombines TRBV3-1 (or the pseudogene TRBV3-2) with TRBJ2-2; D may be TRBD2 (7 bases). The CDR3 has 16 residues. The V gene lost 7 bases and the J gene lost 5 bases, with 20 bases spanning the gap. Germline CDR1 and CDR2: LGHDT and YNNKEL (reference sequence). CDR3 sequence: CASTEGGRARTGELFF. DNA for the CDR3: TGTGCCAGCACCGAGGGGGGGCGAGCTCGTACCGGGGAGCTGTTTTTT.